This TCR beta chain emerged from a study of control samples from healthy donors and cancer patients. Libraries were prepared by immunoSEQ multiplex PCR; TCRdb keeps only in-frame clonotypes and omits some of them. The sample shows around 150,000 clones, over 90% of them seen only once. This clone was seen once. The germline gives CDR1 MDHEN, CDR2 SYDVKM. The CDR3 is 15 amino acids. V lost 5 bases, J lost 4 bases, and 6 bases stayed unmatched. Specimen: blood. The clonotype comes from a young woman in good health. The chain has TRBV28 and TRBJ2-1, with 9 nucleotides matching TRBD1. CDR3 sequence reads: CASSDPGQGYNEQFF. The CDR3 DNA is TGTGCCAGCAGTGACCCGGGACAGGGTTACAATGAGCAGTTCTTC.